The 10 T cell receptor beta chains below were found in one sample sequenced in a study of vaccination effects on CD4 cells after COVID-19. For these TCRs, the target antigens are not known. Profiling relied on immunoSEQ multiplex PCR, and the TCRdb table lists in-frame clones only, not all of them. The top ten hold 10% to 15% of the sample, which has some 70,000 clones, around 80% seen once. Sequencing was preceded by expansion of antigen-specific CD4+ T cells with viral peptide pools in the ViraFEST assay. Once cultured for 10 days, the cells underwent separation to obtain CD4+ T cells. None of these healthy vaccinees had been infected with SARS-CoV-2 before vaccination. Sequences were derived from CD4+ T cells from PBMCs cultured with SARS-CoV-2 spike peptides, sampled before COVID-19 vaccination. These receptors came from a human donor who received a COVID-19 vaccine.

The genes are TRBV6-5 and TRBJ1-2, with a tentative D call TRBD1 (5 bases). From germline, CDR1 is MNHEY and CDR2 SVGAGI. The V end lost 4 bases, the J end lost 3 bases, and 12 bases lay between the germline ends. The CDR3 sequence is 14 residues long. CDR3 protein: CASSFTAGYYGYTF. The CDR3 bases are TGTGCCAGCAGTTTCACCGCAGGGTACTATGGCTACACCTTC.

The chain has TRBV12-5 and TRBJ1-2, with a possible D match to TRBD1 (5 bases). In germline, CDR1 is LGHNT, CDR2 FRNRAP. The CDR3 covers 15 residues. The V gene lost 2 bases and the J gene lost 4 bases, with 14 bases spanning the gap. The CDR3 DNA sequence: TGTGCTAGTGGTTTGTGGCTTGACAGATCCTATGGCTACACCTTC. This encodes CASGLWLDRSYGYTF.

The CDR3 sequence: CATSREQGDYGYTF. CDR3 sequence (DNA): TGTGCCACCAGCAGAGAACAGGGGGACTATGGCTACACCTTC. The rearrangement uses TRBV15 and TRBJ1-2, with 8 bases that match TRBD1. Per the germline V gene, CDR1 is LNHNV and CDR2 is YYDKDF (reference sequence). The trim removed 0 bases at V and 3 bases at J, leaving 0 bases unmatched. The CDR3 runs to 14 residues.

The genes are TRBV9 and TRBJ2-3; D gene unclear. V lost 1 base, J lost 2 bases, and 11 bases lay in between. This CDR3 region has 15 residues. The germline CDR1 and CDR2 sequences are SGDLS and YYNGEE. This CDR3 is CASSVMPSTTDTQYF. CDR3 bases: TGTGCCAGCAGCGTAATGCCCTCGACCACAGATACGCAGTATTTT.

The CDR3 is CASSFLQGVGEKLFF. CDR3 DNA: TGTGCCAGCAGCTTCCTCCAGGGGGTTGGCGAAAAACTGTTTTTT. V usage is TRBV7-9 and J usage is TRBJ1-4; 7 bases agree with TRBD1. CDR1 and CDR2 from the germline V gene are SEHNR and FQNEAQ (reference sequence). The CDR3 has 15 residues. V shed 3 bases and J 8 bases; nucleotides not matched to a gene: 9. The whole variable domain, filled in from reference TRBV7-9 and TRBJ1-4, reads DTGVSQNPRHKITKRGQNVTFRCDPISEHNRLYWYRQTLGQGPEFLTYFQNEAQLEKSRLLSDRFSAERPKGSFSTLEIQRTEQGDSAMYLCASSFLQGVGEKLFFGSGTQLSVL.

CDR3 bases: TGTGCCAGCAGTCAAATAGGGGGCTATAGCAATCAGCCCCAGCATTTT. Translated: CASSQIGGYSNQPQHF. V is TRBV28 and J is TRBJ1-5, with TRBD1 matching over 7 bases. The V gene's germline CDR1 is MDHEN and CDR2 SYDVKM. Unmatched junction bases numbered 7, after V lost 5 bases and J lost 0 bases. The CDR3 has 16 amino acids. Drawing the rest from reference TRBV28 and TRBJ1-5, the complete variable domain is DVKVTQSSRYLVKRTGEKVFLECVQDMDHENMFWYRQDPGLGLRLIYFSYDVKMKEKGDIPEGYSVSREKKERFSLILESASTNQTSMYLCASSQIGGYSNQPQHFGDGTRLSIL.

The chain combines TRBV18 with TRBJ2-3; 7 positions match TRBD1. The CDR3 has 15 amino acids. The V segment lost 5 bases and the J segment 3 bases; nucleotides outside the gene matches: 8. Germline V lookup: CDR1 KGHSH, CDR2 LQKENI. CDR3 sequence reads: CASSSTRQGTDTQYF. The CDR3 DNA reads TGTGCCAGCTCATCAACCAGACAGGGAACAGATACGCAGTATTTT.

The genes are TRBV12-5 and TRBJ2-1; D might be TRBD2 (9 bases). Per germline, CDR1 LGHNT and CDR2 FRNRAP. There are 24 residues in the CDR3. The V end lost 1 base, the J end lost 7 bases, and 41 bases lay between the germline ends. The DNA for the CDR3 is TGTGCTAGTGGTTTGGAGGACAGGGCGCACATAGCGGGGGAAAATCCCTTCATGGGGAATGAGCAGTTCTTC. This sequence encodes CASGLEDRAHIAGENPFMGNEQFF.

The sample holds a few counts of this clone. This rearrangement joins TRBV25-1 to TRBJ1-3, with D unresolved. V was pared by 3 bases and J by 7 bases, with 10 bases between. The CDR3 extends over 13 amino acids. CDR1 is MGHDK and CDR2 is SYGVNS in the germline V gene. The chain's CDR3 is CASSDLNRNTIYF. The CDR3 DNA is TGTGCCAGCAGTGATCTTAATAGGAACACCATATATTTT. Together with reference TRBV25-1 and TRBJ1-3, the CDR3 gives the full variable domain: EADIYQTPRYLVIGTGKKITLECSQTMGHDKMYWYQQDPGMELHLIHYSYGVNSTEKGDLSSESTVSRIRTEHFPLTLESARPSHTSQYLCASSDLNRNTIYFGEGSWLTVV.

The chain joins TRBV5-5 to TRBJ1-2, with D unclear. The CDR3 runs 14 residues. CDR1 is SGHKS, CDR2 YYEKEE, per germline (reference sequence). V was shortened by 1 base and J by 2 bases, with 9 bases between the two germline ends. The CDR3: CASSLLGSNYGYTF. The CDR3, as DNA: TGTGCCAGCAGCTTGTTGGGCTCCAACTATGGCTACACCTTC.